This record concerns one TCR beta chain sequence. Its target is unknown. This record comes from a study of long-term antiretroviral therapy in people with HIV. HIV-positive participants all received treatment in the United States. Trimming took 3 bases from V and 15 from J, leaving 18 bases between them. Germline V gene data show CDR1 as MNHEY and CDR2 as SMNVEV (reference sequence). CDR3 size: 13 residues. Study findings and constraints: Clones that expanded before ART (that is, prior to treatment) dominated the repertoire at all time points. Diversity increased after ART yet remained lower than in transplant donor controls.

Investigators performed immunoSEQ version v3.0 at survey level. TCRdb keeps only in-frame clones here, not all; method: immunoSEQ multiplex PCR. The repertoire holds more than 25,000 clones, with roughly three quarters as singletons. Sequenced material: unsorted PBMCs, taken 2.1 years after starting antiretroviral therapy. This TCR was sampled from a man aged 25 to 40 with HIV. The chain recombines TRBV27 with TRBJ2-1; D is unclear. The CDR3 DNA sequence: TGTGCCAGCAGTTTTTCAAGCCAACGGGTTTGGTTCTTC. It specifies CASSFSSQRVWFF.